These 10 T cell receptor beta chains were all obtained from the same sample, sequenced in a study of blood T cell repertoires in COVID-19. Repertoires were generated with immunoSEQ multiplex PCR, while TCRdb's copy carries only in-frame clones and drops some. This table has 150,000 to 200,000 clones, more than 75% appearing once. Sequenced input: PBMCs or T cells enriched from blood (not recorded which). The receptors here all came from a woman aged 25 to 39 who had recovered from COVID-19.

V is TRBV4-1 and J is TRBJ2-5, with unresolved D. Germline values: CDR1 MGHRA, CDR2 YSYEKL. The CDR3 extends over 16 amino acids. The germline V and J ends were trimmed by 1 base and 0 bases, with 12 bases remaining between them. The DNA for the CDR3 is TGCGCCAGCAGCCAAGGTGTACTACCGTACCAAGAGACCCAGTACTTC. This codes for CASSQGVLPYQETQYF.

The rearrangement links TRBV3-1 (or the pseudogene TRBV3-2) to TRBJ2-7; D gene unclear. The germline V gene has CDR1 LGHDT and CDR2 YNNKEL (reference sequence). The ends were cut back, 4 bases at V and 2 bases at J, with 18 bases in the middle. The CDR3 is made up of 16 amino acids. CDR3 nucleotide sequence: TGTGCCAGCAGCCCAACCCTGACCGACACAGCCTACGAGCAGTACTTC. Translation gives CASSPTLTDTAYEQYF.

The count of this clone is one. The chain has TRBV19 and TRBJ1-5; D is perhaps TRBD1 (6 bases). This CDR3 region has 16 residues. Germline CDR1 and CDR2: LNHDA and SQIVND (reference sequence). The V gene lost 0 bases and the J gene lost 2 bases, with 11 bases spanning the gap. CDR3 DNA: TGTGCCAGTAGTATAGACAGGGGTATTGGCAATCAGCCCCAGCATTTT. Protein product: CASSIDRGIGNQPQHF.

The chain carries TRBV6-4 and TRBJ2-1; 12 positions agree with TRBD2. There are 16 residues in the CDR3. V trimming: 2 bases; J trimming: 8 bases; junction bases outside the gene matches: 7. Germline CDR1 and CDR2: MRHNA and SNTAGT. The CDR3 DNA reads as TGTGCCAGCAGTGACGAGGTGACTAGCGGGAGCCATGAGCAGTTCTTC. As protein: CASSDEVTSGSHEQFF.

The count of this clone is one. The CDR3 DNA reads TGCAGTGCCAGTTCCCTCGGGACCGGGGAGCTGTTTTTT. This sequence encodes CSASSLGTGELFF. The chain links TRBV20-1 to TRBJ2-2; D unresolved. CDR3 length: 13 residues. Germline CDR1 and CDR2: DFQATT and SNEGSKA (reference sequence). V lost 6 bases, J lost 5 bases, and 13 bases lay in between.

This clone was seen only once. The V and J genes are TRBV10-3 and TRBJ1-1, with 10 bases fitting TRBD1. V dropped 7 bases and J dropped 7; count of bases not matched to a gene: 6. Germline-derived CDR1 and CDR2 are ENHRY and SYGVKD. The CDR3 has 13 residues. The CDR3: CAINDRGLGEAFF. Here the CDR3 DNA reads TGTGCCATCAACGACAGGGGGCTTGGTGAAGCTTTCTTT.

The CDR3 loop reads CASSFKNRESEKLFF. CDR3 sequence (DNA): TGTGCCAGCAGTTTTAAGAACAGGGAGAGTGAAAAACTGTTTTTT. The V gene is TRBV27, the J gene TRBJ1-4; D is perhaps TRBD1 (6 bases). The CDR3 runs to 15 residues. V lost 3 bases and J lost 7, with 15 bases in between. Germline lookup yields CDR1 MNHEY and CDR2 SMNVEV (reference sequence).

The chain links TRBV12-3 or TRBV12-4 to TRBJ1-1, with 7 nucleotides matching TRBD1. The CDR3 totals 13 residues. Unmatched junction bases numbered 8, after V lost 3 bases and J lost 10 bases. The CDR3 sequence: CASSLGQLTGAFF. The CDR3 bases are TGTGCCAGCAGTTTGGGACAGCTTACGGGAGCTTTCTTT.

The count of this clone is one. CDR3 bases: TGTGCCAGCAGTACGACGGGACTAGCGGGGAAGAATGAGCAGTTCTTC. Protein: CASSTTGLAGKNEQFF. J is TRBJ2-1 and V is TRBV28; TRBD2 matches 13 bases. The germline CDR1 and CDR2 sequences are MDHEN and SYDVKM. The V gene end was trimmed by 5 bases and the J gene end by 7 bases; junction bases not matched to a gene: 8. The CDR3 totals 16 residues.

The rearrangement joins TRBV20-1 to TRBJ2-7; 7 bases line up with TRBD1. This CDR3 has 11 residues. Germline V gene data show CDR1 as DFQATT and CDR2 as SNEGSKA (reference sequence). V gave up 3 bases and J gave up 9 bases; unmatched junction bases: 5. As DNA, the CDR3 is TGCAGTGCTAGCGAACACAGGGGGCAGTACTTC. Protein product: CSASEHRGQYF.